These T cell receptor beta chains were read from a single sample in a study of regulatory T cells in long-lasting Graves disease. In TCRdb, the multiplex PCR reads were re-called with MiXCR into one record per CDR3 protein. The sample has hundreds of thousands of distinct CDR3 sequences, about 20% seen once; the top ten hold more than 30%. The material was peripheral blood mononuclear cells (PBMCs), obtained at new diagnosis, from a patient treated with antithyroid drugs. Receptor source: a female donor with Graves disease. CDR3s include the opening cysteine and the closing phenylalanine or tryptophan. The D gene is left open where the match is weak. Clone size is not always given. Where it is, it says once, few, many or a class for expanded clones.

many	TRBV2	-	TRBJ1-6	TGTGCCAGCAGCCCGAGGACGGACAGTAATTCACCCCTCCACTTT	CASSPRTDSNSPLHF
many	TRBV20-1	TRBD1	TRBJ2-7	TGCAGTGCGAGGGACAGGGCCGAACCCCGGACCTACGAGCAGTACTTC	CSARDRAEPRTYEQYF
many	TRBV3-1	-	TRBJ2-2	TGTGCCAGCAGCCAAGTCCAGGGAATCGCCGGGGAGCTGTTTTTT	CASSQVQGIAGELFF
many	TRBV6-1	TRBD1	TRBJ2-7	TGTGCCAGCAGAGGAACAGACAGGGGGATTAGTCACGAGCAGTACTTC	CASRGTDRGISHEQYF
few	TRBV7-9	-	TRBJ2-3	TGTGCCAGCAGCTTAGCCGGGGCCTTCACAGATACGCAGTATTTT	CASSLAGAFTDTQYF
-	TRBV20-1	-	TRBJ1-1	TGCAGTGCTTGGACACGGCGAAACACTGAAGCTTTCTTT	CSAWTRRNTEAFF
-	TRBV19	-	TRBJ1-5	TGTGCCAGTAGTCCAAGGACGGTCACAAGTAGCAATCAGCCCCAGCATTTT	CASSPRTVTSSNQPQHF
-	TRBV11-3	-	TRBJ1-2	TGTGCCAGCAGCTTAGGATCTTGGGGAGAAACTGTCTATGGCTACACCTTC	CASSLGSWGETVYGYTF
many	TRBV14	-	TRBJ2-5	TGTGCCAGCAGCCAAACGGGGTCGACCCAGTACTTC	CASSQTGSTQYF
many	TRBV3-1	-	TRBJ2-1	TGTGCCAGCAGCCAAGATTTGCGAAATGAGCAGTTCTTC	CASSQDLRNEQFF
few	TRBV6-1	TRBD2	TRBJ2-3	TGTGCCAGCAAAGCGGCGGGAGTCCCAGATACGCAGTATTTT	CASKAAGVPDTQYF
-	TRBV10-2	-	TRBJ1-3	TGCGCCAGCAGTAACCAGGAGTCCGGCGGTAACTCTGGAAACACCATATATTTT	CASSNQESGGNSGNTIYF
few	TRBV19	-	TRBJ1-5	TGTGCCAGTAGTATTGTGTTGGAGGGCAATCAGCCCCAGCATTTT	CASSIVLEGNQPQHF
-	TRBV20-1	-	TRBJ2-5	TGCAGTGCTAGAGCGGGGACCCCACAAGAGACCCAGTACTTC	CSARAGTPQETQYF
-	TRBV7-6	TRBD1	TRBJ2-7	TGTGCCAGCAGTTCCCGGGACAGTTCCTACGAGCAGTACTTC	CASSSRDSSYEQYF
many	TRBV5-1	-	TRBJ2-3	TGCGCCAGCAGTCAGGGTCCAGATACGCAGTATTTT	CASSQGPDTQYF
many	TRBV5-1	-	TRBJ1-1	TGCGCCAGCAGCTTCTCGACCTCCACTGAAGCTTTCTTT	CASSFSTSTEAFF
once	TRBV2	-	TRBJ1-6	TGTGCCAGCAGTGAGGGTCAGGGGCCAGGTTCACCCCTCCACTTT	CASSEGQGPGSPLHF
many	TRBV28	-	TRBJ2-7	TGTGCCAGCACCTCTACCGGGGAGCAGTACTTC	CASTSTGEQYF
many	TRBV10-3	TRBD1	TRBJ1-5	TGTGCCATCAGCGCTGACAGGGGGATCAATCAGCCCCAGCATTTT	CAISADRGINQPQHF
many	TRBV11-3	-	TRBJ2-5	TGTGCCAGCAGCTTAGATCCGGGGGTCCGGAGAGAGACCCAGTACTTC	CASSLDPGVRRETQYF
many	TRBV2	TRBD2	TRBJ2-3	TGTGCCAGCAACTGGGGACTAGCGGGAGCAGATACGCAGTATTTT	CASNWGLAGADTQYF
many	TRBV20-1	TRBD2	TRBJ2-4	TGCAGTGCTAGTCTTTTTGGGACTAGCGGGAGGGCCAACATTCAGTACTTC	CSASLFGTSGRANIQYF
-	TRBV15	-	TRBJ1-2	TGTGCCACCAGCAGGGACAGTCGGTATGGCTACACCTTC	CATSRDSRYGYTF
few	TRBV19	-	TRBJ1-5	TGTGCCAGTAGTATTAACACTTACAATCAGCCCCAGCATTTT	CASSINTYNQPQHF
many	TRBV7-9	-	TRBJ2-5	TGTGCCAGCAGCCCAAAAGATCGGGTCTTTGGGGAGACCCAGTACTTC	CASSPKDRVFGETQYF
many	TRBV29-1	TRBD2	TRBJ2-7	TGCAGCGTTGGGGGGGGACTAGCAGGTGGCGAGCAGTACTTC	CSVGGGLAGGEQYF
-	TRBV2	-	TRBJ2-3	TGTGCCAGCTCCCCCTCGGGTGGTACGTCAGATACGCAGTATTTT	CASSPSGGTSDTQYF
few	TRBV7-9	-	TRBJ2-5	TGTGCCAGCAGTCTCGCCAAGGAAGAGACCCAGTACTTC	CASSLAKEETQYF
many	TRBV7-9	TRBD1	TRBJ1-1	TGTGCCAGCAGCTACGGACAGGACCGACCTGAAGCTTTCTTT	CASSYGQDRPEAFF
many	TRBV2	-	TRBJ2-5	TGTGCCAGCAGTGGGGTCGACCACCTATACCAAGAGACCCAGTACTTC	CASSGVDHLYQETQYF
many	TRBV12-5	-	TRBJ2-1	TGTGCTAGTGGTTTTTGGGGGCGTAATTATGAGCAGTTCTTC	CASGFWGRNYEQFF
many	TRBV28	-	TRBJ1-1	TGTGCCAGCAGTTTAGGCGCCCTTGGATACACTGAAGCTTTCTTT	CASSLGALGYTEAFF
many	TRBV3-1	-	TRBJ1-2	TGTGCCAGCAGCCAAGGCCTAGCCTCCTATGGCTACACCTTC	CASSQGLASYGYTF
once	TRBV28	TRBD1	TRBJ2-7	TGTGCCAGCAGGGAACCGGGACAGGGGAACGAGCAGTACTTC	CASREPGQGNEQYF
-	TRBV30	-	TRBJ2-2	TGTGCCTGGAGTGTAGCTGTGGAGCTGTTTTTT	CAWSVAVELFF
many	TRBV27	-	TRBJ1-6	TGTGCCAGCAGTCCTGGGAGGCCTAATTCACCCCTCCACTTT	CASSPGRPNSPLHF
-	TRBV9	TRBD1	TRBJ2-1	TGTGCCAGCAGCGGACAGGGGGCAAAACTAGCTTCCTACAATGAGCAGTTCTTC	CASSGQGAKLASYNEQFF
many	TRBV20-1	-	TRBJ2-1	TGCAGTGCTAGCGTGGGCCTAGCTGAGTACAATGAGCAGTTCTTC	CSASVGLAEYNEQFF
-	TRBV5-1	TRBD1	TRBJ1-2	TGTGCCAGCAGCTTAATGGGGACAGGGAAAGCTAACTATGGCTACACCTTC	CASSLMGTGKANYGYTF
-	TRBV20-1	TRBD1	TRBJ1-5	TGCAGTGCTAGAGATAACGGACAGGTTAGCAATCAGCCCCAGCATTTT	CSARDNGQVSNQPQHF